One and the same sample provided the 29 T cell receptor beta chains below, sequenced in a study of cytomegalovirus exposure and HLA in healthy donors. With 60 Vbeta and 13 Jbeta primers, the PCR was carried out. Profiled with immunoSEQ multiplex PCR; TCRdb holds only in-frame clones, not every one. The sample shows 150,000 to 200,000 clones, over 80% of them seen only once. The sequenced sample was PBMCs. The receptors here all came from a girl aged 5-17 years in good health and CMV-seropositive.

This CDR3 reads CASSQEVVGVSYNEQFF. Written as DNA, the CDR3 is TGCGCCAGCAGCCAAGAAGTGGTCGGAGTCTCCTACAATGAGCAGTTCTTC. The chain has TRBV4-3 and TRBJ2-1, with D unclear. CDR3 length: 17 amino acids. Germline loops: CDR1 LGHNA, CDR2 YSLEER. The V end lost 0 bases, the J end lost 0 bases, and 12 bases lay between the germline ends.

The sample holds a few counts of this clone. The chain couples TRBV28 to TRBJ2-5, with D maybe TRBD1 (6 bases). The germline CDR1 and CDR2 sequences are MDHEN and SYDVKM. The V end lost 5 bases, the J end lost 4 bases, and 14 bases lay between the germline ends. This CDR3 has 14 amino acids. CDR3 amino acids: CASSAPGHGETQYF. CDR3 DNA: TGTGCCAGCAGTGCTCCGGGACACGGAGAGACCCAGTACTTC.

The rearrangement links TRBV7-3 to TRBJ2-1, with a tentative D call TRBD2 (6 bases). Trimming took off 1 base at V and 0 bases at J, with 10 bases between the two ends. The CDR3 runs 16 residues. Germline loops: CDR1 SGHTA, CDR2 FQGTGA. Written as DNA, the CDR3 is TGTGCCAGCAGCTTAATGGGCGGGACCTCCTACAATGAGCAGTTCTTC. It translates to CASSLMGGTSYNEQFF.

The chain uses TRBV6-1 and TRBJ1-1; TRBD1 matches at 9 bases. Germline V CDR1 and CDR2: MNHNS, SASEGT. The length of the CDR3 is 17 residues. After removal of 0 bases from V and 3 bases from J, the junction contained 8 bases not matched to a gene. CDR3 nucleotide sequence: TGTGCCAGCAGTGAAGCGCTGTGGGACAGGGCTGACACTGAAGCTTTCTTT. Its protein product is CASSEALWDRADTEAFF.

This chain connects TRBV2 to TRBJ2-6, with a tentative D call TRBD1 (6 bases). Deletions cut 4 bases from V and 4 bases from J, with 14 bases between. This CDR3 has 16 amino acids. Germline CDR1 SNHLY, CDR2 FYNNEI. Here the CDR3 reads CASSVMGASGANVLTF. The CDR3 DNA reads as TGTGCCAGCAGTGTTATGGGGGCTTCCGGGGCCAACGTCCTGACTTTC.

This chain uses TRBV15 with TRBJ1-6, with 7 nucleotides matching TRBD1. This CDR3 comprises 14 residues. V dropped 0 bases and J dropped 14; count of bases not matched to a gene: 7. CDR1 and CDR2 (germline): LNHNV, YYDKDF (reference sequence). The CDR3 bases are TGTGCCACCAGCAGAGACCCGACAGACAGGGCCCTCCACTTT. This codes for CATSRDPTDRALHF.

This CDR3 is CASSFGRATEAFF. CDR3 nucleotide sequence: TGTGCCAGCAGCTTTGGCAGGGCCACTGAAGCTTTCTTT. This rearrangement joins TRBV7-9 to TRBJ1-1; tentative D call: TRBD1 (5 bases). This CDR3 has 13 residues. With 3 bases removed from V and 4 bases from J, the gap between germline ends came to 9 bases. Per the germline V gene, CDR1 is SEHNR and CDR2 is FQNEAQ (reference sequence).

The rearrangement links TRBV11-2 to TRBJ2-1; D might be TRBD2 (6 bases). Trimming took 1 base from V and 5 from J, leaving 9 bases between them. CDR3 length: 14 amino acids. The germline gives CDR1 SGHAT, CDR2 FQNNGV. The CDR3 loop is CASSLGLVDNEQFF. The CDR3 nucleotides read TGTGCCAGCAGCTTAGGACTAGTCGACAATGAGCAGTTCTTC.

The chain is built from TRBV6-5 and TRBJ1-4; D might be TRBD1 (6 bases). CDR3 size: 15 residues. V lost 5 bases and J lost 8, with 18 bases in between. CDR1 MNHEY and CDR2 SVGAGI come from the germline V gene. The CDR3 sequence: CASSAQQGSGEKLFF. The DNA of the CDR3 is TGTGCCAGCAGTGCGCAACAGGGTAGTGGGGAAAAACTGTTTTTT.

The chain joins TRBV11-2 to TRBJ2-1; 15 positions agree with TRBD2. The germline V gene has CDR1 SGHAT and CDR2 FQNNGV. The CDR3 is 17 residues long. V trimming: 1 base; J trimming: 8 bases; junction bases outside the gene matches: 6. CDR3 amino acids: CASSLGLGLAGGYEQFF. CDR3 bases: TGTGCCAGCAGCTTAGGTCTGGGACTAGCGGGAGGCTATGAGCAGTTCTTC.

The chain recombines TRBV15 with TRBJ2-2; possible D gene TRBD1, 5 bases. The CDR3 length is 16 residues. Germline V gene lookup returns CDR1 LNHNV and CDR2 YYDKDF (reference sequence). The germline V and J ends were trimmed by 4 bases and 0 bases, with 12 bases remaining between them. The chain's CDR3 is CATSTRQSPNTGELFF. CDR3 DNA sequence: TGTGCCACCAGCACAAGACAGAGCCCGAACACCGGGGAGCTGTTTTTT.

The chain uses TRBV27 and TRBJ2-7; the D is unclear. The CDR3 extends over 13 amino acids. Trimming left V 0 bases short and J 4 bases short, with 7 bases between. In germline, CDR1 is MNHEY, CDR2 SMNVEV (reference sequence). The CDR3 DNA reads TGTGCCAGCAGTTTATCATTGGCTTACGAGCAGTACTTC. It encodes CASSLSLAYEQYF.

The V gene is TRBV5-4, the J gene TRBJ2-1, with a tentative D call TRBD1 (5 bases). Germline loops: CDR1 SGHNT, CDR2 YYREEE (reference sequence). Trimming removed 0 bases from V and 0 bases from J, with 7 bases in between. The CDR3 covers 15 residues. The CDR3 bases are TGTGCCAGCAGCTTGGACAGGTTCTCCTACAATGAGCAGTTCTTC. Protein sequence: CASSLDRFSYNEQFF. The whole variable domain, filled in from reference TRBV5-4 and TRBJ2-1, reads ETGVTQSPTHLIKTRGQQVTLRCSSQSGHNTVSWYQQALGQGPQFIFQYYREEENGRGNFPPRFSGLQFPNYSSELNVNALELDDSALYLCASSLDRFSYNEQFFGPGTRLTVL.

The chain is built from TRBV5-4 and TRBJ1-1, with no clear D. Deletions cut 4 bases from V and 1 base from J, with 8 bases between. The length of the CDR3 is 13 residues. Looked up from germline, CDR1 is SGHNT and CDR2 is YYREEE (reference sequence). The CDR3 loop reads CASSVRENTEAFF. The CDR3 DNA reads as TGTGCCAGCAGCGTCCGGGAGAACACTGAAGCTTTCTTT.

This sequence joins TRBV4-1 and TRBJ2-7; maybe TRBD2 (5 bases). Trimming took off 4 bases at V and 2 bases at J, with 15 bases between the two ends. The CDR3 consists of 15 residues. Germline CDR1 and CDR2: MGHRA and YSYEKL. In DNA form, the CDR3 reads TGCGCCAGCAGCCTCGAGTGGGAGACGGCCTACGAGCAGTACTTC. Translating gives CASSLEWETAYEQYF.

The DNA for the CDR3 is TGTGCCATCAGGGGTAGGGGGCCCGACAATGAGCAGTTCTTC. This codes for CAIRGRGPDNEQFF. The chain is built from TRBV10-3 and TRBJ2-1; 7 bases fit TRBD1. With V trimmed by 6 bases and J by 5 bases, 7 bases remained unmatched. Germline values: CDR1 ENHRY, CDR2 SYGVKD. The CDR3 is 14 amino acids.

The chain joins TRBV7-6 to TRBJ1-1, with 7 bases lining up with TRBD1. This CDR3 has 17 residues. With 2 bases clipped from V and 6 bases from J, the junction kept 15 bases outside the gene matches. CDR1 and CDR2 (germline): SGHVS, FNYEAQ. The CDR3 bases are TGTGCCAGCAGCTTATTCCCGTCCGGGACAGCTGTCTCTGAAGCTTTCTTT. Its translation is CASSLFPSGTAVSEAFF.

V is TRBV19 and J is TRBJ1-1; 10 nucleotides line up with TRBD1. The CDR3 contains 14 residues. V shed 8 bases, J shed 2 bases, and the junction held 5 bases outside the gene matches. Germline V gene lookup returns CDR1 LNHDA and CDR2 SQIVND (reference sequence). The CDR3 DNA reads as TGTGCCAGTGTAACGACAGGGGGCAACACTGAAGCTTTCTTT. As protein: CASVTTGGNTEAFF.

The CDR3 loop is CASSGMAGGPYEQYF. The CDR3 nucleotides read TGTGCCAGCAGCGGGATGGCAGGGGGCCCCTACGAGCAGTACTTC. The chain carries TRBV6-5 and TRBJ2-7; 8 bases fit TRBD1. Unmatched junction bases numbered 9, after V lost 6 bases and J lost 2 bases. Germline loops: CDR1 MNHEY, CDR2 SVGAGI. CDR3 length equals 15 residues.

The CDR3 sequence is CASRPGTNSGNTIYF. CDR3 DNA: TGTGCCAGTAGACCCGGGACAAACTCTGGAAACACCATATATTTT. The gene calls are TRBV19 and TRBJ1-3, with a possible D match to TRBD1 (6 bases). V lost 6 bases, J lost 0 bases, and 12 bases lay in between. This CDR3 has 15 residues. Germline values: CDR1 LNHDA, CDR2 SQIVND (reference sequence).

This clone showed up just once. The same CDR3 also results from other DNA sequences found in this sample. The chain joins TRBV27 to TRBJ1-2, with 7 positions matching TRBD1. CDR3 length equals 13 residues. From germline, CDR1 is MNHEY and CDR2 SMNVEV (reference sequence). Unmatched junction bases numbered 5, after V lost 4 bases and J lost 6 bases. The CDR3 DNA reads TGTGCCAGCAGTTCCCCGGGACAGCATGGCTACACCTTC. Amino acid sequence: CASSSPGQHGYTF.

This chain uses TRBV11-2 with TRBJ2-5; D might be TRBD2 (6 bases). V shed 4 bases and J shed 3 bases, with 6 bases lying between them. The germline V gene has CDR1 SGHAT and CDR2 FQNNGV. The length of the CDR3 is 12 residues. CDR3 in amino acids: CASSWGEETQYF. As DNA, the CDR3 is TGTGCCAGCAGCTGGGGGGAAGAGACCCAGTACTTC.

V is TRBV28 and J is TRBJ2-4; TRBD1 matches at 7 bases. This CDR3 has 11 amino acids. After removal of 6 bases from V and 13 bases from J, the junction contained 6 bases not matched to a gene. Germline V gene sequence: CDR1 MDHEN, CDR2 SYDVKM. The CDR3 region has the DNA TGTGCCAGCAGGGGACCGGACAGGCAGTACTTC. Its translation: CASRGPDRQYF.

This sequence joins TRBV7-2 and TRBJ2-5, with TRBD2 matching over 7 bases. The germline gives CDR1 SGHTA, CDR2 FQGNSA. The CDR3 is made up of 13 amino acids. Germline trimming cut 5 bases from V and 4 bases from J; bases unmatched to any gene: 4. The CDR3, as DNA: TGTGCCAGCAGCCAAGCGGGACGAGAGACCCAGTACTTC. Translated, it gives CASSQAGRETQYF.

CDR3 bases: TGTGCCAGCAGTAAAGGACAGAACACTGAAGCTTTCTTT. Protein sequence: CASSKGQNTEAFF. The V gene is TRBV5-4, the J gene TRBJ1-1; weak D call: TRBD1 (5 bases). Per germline, CDR1 SGHNT and CDR2 YYREEE (reference sequence). The CDR3 runs to 13 residues. With 5 bases removed from V and 1 base from J, the gap between germline ends came to 9 bases.

The rearrangement joins TRBV5-4 to TRBJ1-2, with TRBD1 matching 7 bases. The V and J ends lost 4 bases and 0 bases, in that order; junction bases with no gene match: 6. The CDR3 is 15 amino acids. The germline V gene encodes CDR1 SGHNT and CDR2 YYREEE (reference sequence). CDR3 coding DNA: TGTGCCAGCAGCGCCCGGGACAGCTCTAACTATGGCTACACCTTC. Protein product: CASSARDSSNYGYTF.

The chain employs TRBV11-2 and TRBJ2-5; TRBD2 aligns across 11 bases. Germline-derived CDR1 and CDR2 are SGHAT and FQNNGV. There are 16 residues in the CDR3. With 1 base clipped from V and 2 bases from J, the junction kept 3 bases outside the gene matches. The CDR3 loop reads CASSLGVAGGQETQYF. The CDR3, as DNA: TGTGCCAGCAGCTTAGGGGTAGCGGGGGGGCAAGAGACCCAGTACTTC.

V usage is TRBV7-3 and J usage is TRBJ1-1, with D hard to call. Trimming cost V 3 bases and J 0 bases, with 8 bases left between them. The CDR3 contains 14 residues. Looked up from germline, CDR1 is SGHTA and CDR2 is FQGTGA. This CDR3 is CASSFPQLNTEAFF. The CDR3 coding sequence is TGTGCCAGCAGCTTTCCACAGCTGAACACTGAAGCTTTCTTT. The variable domain in full, completed from reference TRBV7-3 and TRBJ1-1, reads GAGVSQTPSNKVTEKGKYVELRCDPISGHTALYWYRQSLGQGPEFLIYFQGTGAADDSGLPNDRFFAVRPEGSVSTLKIQRTERGDSAVYLCASSFPQLNTEAFFGQGTRLTVV.

The CDR3 sequence: CASSLEGFTGELFF. The CDR3 nucleotides read TGCGCCAGCAGCTTGGAGGGGTTCACCGGGGAGCTGTTTTTT. The chain uses TRBV5-1 and TRBJ2-2; possibly TRBD1 for D (5 bases). Germline CDR1 SGHRS, CDR2 YFSETQ. The CDR3 extends over 14 amino acids. Trimming cost V 0 bases and J 4 bases, with 7 bases left between them.